The 32 T cell receptor beta chains below all came from one sample that was sequenced in a study of blood T cells in healthy people across ages. Combining a sample-barcoded 5' primer with a J-beta primer mix, a second PCR ran for roughly 7 to 12 cycles. TCRdb fed the 5' RACE reads into MiXCR, producing one record per CDR3 protein. Of 710,000 or so distinct CDR3 sequences in the sample, 32% were seen once. The specimen sequenced was blood. The origin of the receptors is a woman of 80 years or more in good health.

There are a few counts of this clonotype. The chain is built from TRBV7-2 and TRBJ1-1, with 7 bases aligning to TRBD1. The germline gives CDR1 SGHTA, CDR2 FQGNSA. CDR3 length: 16 amino acids. The trim removed 7 bases at V and 0 bases at J, leaving 11 bases unmatched. The CDR3 spells CASTLLSGGMNTEAFF. The CDR3 DNA reads as TGTGCCAGCACCCTTTTATCAGGGGGAATGAACACTGAAGCTTTCTTT.

This clonotype has a count of ten or more. The chain recombines TRBV9 with TRBJ2-3; 9 bases align to TRBD2. CDR1 is SGDLS, CDR2 YYNGEE, per germline. The V and J ends lost 3 bases and 1 base, in that order; junction bases with no gene match: 6. The CDR3 contains 16 residues. The CDR3 reads CASSGGGAIGTDTQYF. The CDR3 bases are TGTGCCAGCAGCGGCGGGGGGGCCATAGGCACAGATACGCAGTATTTT.

This clonotype turned up a few times. The chain combines TRBV30 with TRBJ1-2, with D hard to call. The length of the CDR3 is 12 residues. V lost 1 base and J 1 base, leaving 4 bases between the germline ends. The V gene's germline CDR1 is GTSNPN and CDR2 SVGIG (reference sequence). The CDR3 protein is CAWSASNYGYTF. CDR3 nucleotides: TGTGCCTGGAGTGCGAGTAACTATGGCTACACCTTC.

The chain is built from TRBV4-2 and TRBJ2-1, with TRBD1 matching 9 bases. In germline, CDR1 is LGHNA, CDR2 YNFKEQ. Germline trimming cut 1 base from V and 6 bases from J; bases unmatched to any gene: 7. The CDR3 runs 16 residues. The chain's CDR3 is CASSQVGQGVSNEQFF. DNA of the CDR3: TGTGCCAGCAGCCAAGTGGGACAGGGAGTTTCCAATGAGCAGTTCTTC.

Turning to this clonotype: With a much larger clone just one base away, this may be a read error. The rearrangement uses TRBV5-1 and TRBJ1-4; no reliable D call. The V end was cut by 0 bases, the J end by 0 bases, with 6 bases between. CDR1 and CDR2 from the germline V gene are SGHRS and YFSETQ. The CDR3 has 15 amino acids. The CDR3 sequence is CASSLGRPTNEKLFF. CDR3 DNA sequence: TGCGCCAGCAGCTTGGGTAGGCCAACTAATGAAAAACTGTTTTTT. The complete variable domain, with remaining parts taken from reference TRBV5-1 and TRBJ1-4, reads KAGVTQTPRYLIKTRGQQVTLSCSPISGHRSVSWYQQTPGQGLQFLFEYFSETQRNKGNFPGRFSGRQFSNSRSEMNVSTLELGDSALYLCASSLGRPTNEKLFFGSGTQLSVL.

This chain links TRBV4-2 with TRBJ2-3, with 11 bases identical to TRBD2. There are 16 residues in the CDR3. CDR1 LGHNA and CDR2 YNFKEQ come from the germline V gene. J lost 9 bases, V lost 0 bases, and 8 bases had no gene match. The CDR3 nucleotides are TGTGCCAGCAGCCAAGAGACTAGCGGGGTGGGAAGGACGCAGTATTTT. Its translation is CASSQETSGVGRTQYF.

This clonotype was picked up many times. The CDR3 region is CATSREQGSSTDTQYF. For the CDR3, the DNA is TGTGCCACCAGCAGAGAACAGGGGTCTAGCACAGATACGCAGTATTTT. The J gene is TRBJ2-3, the V gene TRBV15; 7 bases fit TRBD1. J was trimmed by 0 bases and V by 0 bases; bases with no gene match: 3. This CDR3 comprises 16 residues. CDR1 is LNHNV, CDR2 YYDKDF, per germline (reference sequence).

The chain carries TRBV7-8 and TRBJ2-3, with 7 bases aligning to TRBD2. The J segment lost 2 bases and the V segment lost 2 bases, leaving 7 bases of the junction unmatched. The CDR3 loop spans 16 amino acids. Germline CDR1 is SGHVS and CDR2 is FQNEAQ. The CDR3 sequence: CASSLLGRRYTDTQYF. In nucleotides, the CDR3 is TGTGCCAGCAGCTTACTCGGGAGGAGGTACACAGATACGCAGTATTTT.

The rearrangement uses TRBV29-1 and TRBJ1-1; the match to TRBD1 covers 7 bases. CDR3 length: 13 amino acids. Germline V CDR1 and CDR2: SQVTM, ANQGSEA. Losses at the gene ends were 3 bases for V and 1 base for J; bases not matched to a gene: 2. The CDR3 is CSVEAGGNTEAFF. The CDR3 DNA reads as TGCAGCGTTGAGGCAGGGGGGAACACTGAAGCTTTCTTT.

Worth noting for this clonotype: A much larger clone differs from this one at a single base, so this may be a read error. The V and J genes are TRBV12-3 or TRBV12-4 and TRBJ2-3; D is ambiguous. The CDR3 contains 12 residues. Trimming took off 11 bases at V and 4 bases at J, with 13 bases between the two ends. The CDR3 is CAGTPTADTQYF. CDR3 DNA: TGTGCCGGCACCCCGACGGCAGATACGCAGTATTTT.

This clonotype was observed at least ten times. This chain connects TRBV11-2 to TRBJ2-7; D gene unclear. CDR1 is SGHAT, CDR2 FQNNGV, per germline. There are 14 residues in the CDR3. The V gene lost 6 bases and the J gene lost 5 bases, with 17 bases spanning the gap. The CDR3 reads CASSPHPFGNEQYF. As DNA, the CDR3 is TGTGCCAGCAGTCCCCACCCATTTGGGAACGAGCAGTACTTC.

This clonotype was counted at least ten times. This sequence joins TRBV20-1 and TRBJ2-5; tentative D call: TRBD1 (5 bases). Per germline, CDR1 DFQATT and CDR2 SNEGSKA (reference sequence). Between the trimmed V and J ends, which lost 3 bases and 4 bases, there was a span of 12 bases. CDR3 size: 13 residues. The CDR3 here is CSASIRVAETQYF. CDR3 coding DNA: TGCAGTGCTAGTATCAGGGTGGCAGAGACCCAGTACTTC.

Note on this clonotype: A much larger clone lies one base from this, so it may be a read error. The V call is TRBV7-2, the J call TRBJ2-5; the D gene could be TRBD1 or TRBD2 (6 bases each). Trimming pared 4 bases from V and 13 bases from J, leaving 16 bases between. The CDR3 has 12 residues. Germline loops: CDR1 SGHTA, CDR2 FQGNSA. In DNA form, the CDR3 reads TGTGCCAGCAGCTCGCTGAGGGGGGTGGCGTACTTC. This sequence encodes CASSSLRGVAYF.

Details on this clonotype: A read error may explain this, as a much larger clone is one base away. This sequence joins TRBV20-1 and TRBJ2-3; the D gene could be TRBD1 or TRBD2 (6 bases each). Germline-derived CDR1 and CDR2 are DFQATT and SNEGSKA (reference sequence). V lost 6 bases to trimming and J lost 11 bases, with 12 bases between them. The CDR3 runs to 10 residues. CDR3 in DNA: TGCAGTGCAGGACGGGGGCAGCAGTATTTT. Translating it yields CSAGRGQQYF.

At least ten counts were recorded for this clonotype. V is TRBV6-2 or TRBV6-3 and J is TRBJ1-2; D not certain. V shed 4 bases and J shed 7 bases, with 13 bases lying between them. Germline loops: CDR1 MNHEY, CDR2 SVGEGT. The CDR3 is 13 residues long. The CDR3 region is CASSFRLSGGYTF. CDR3 DNA: TGTGCCAGCAGTTTTCGGTTGTCGGGTGGCTACACCTTC.

The V call is TRBV13, the J call TRBJ1-2; 7 bases line up with TRBD1. The length of the CDR3 is 16 residues. Unmatched junction bases numbered 8, after V lost 3 bases and J lost 1 base. Germline lookup yields CDR1 PRHDT and CDR2 FYEKMQ (reference sequence). The CDR3 sequence is CASSLKQGSYNYGYTF. CDR3 nucleotides: TGTGCCAGCAGCTTGAAACAGGGGTCCTATAACTATGGCTACACCTTC.

The chain carries TRBV9 and TRBJ1-1; D unclear. Germline V gene sequence: CDR1 SGDLS, CDR2 YYNGEE. V lost 4 bases, J lost 0 bases, and 22 bases lay in between. The CDR3 length is 18 residues. This CDR3 is CASSPGISKKYMNTEAFF. CDR3 bases: TGTGCCAGCAGCCCCGGGATTTCAAAGAAATACATGAACACTGAAGCTTTCTTT.

This clonotype was seen ten or more times. V gene TRBV20-1 combines with J gene TRBJ2-4; D may be TRBD2 (5 bases). CDR3 size: 16 residues. V lost 0 bases, J lost 1 base, and 13 bases lay in between. CDR1 DFQATT and CDR2 SNEGSKA come from the germline V gene (reference sequence). The chain's CDR3 is CSARDIGPSAKNIQYF. The CDR3 DNA reads as TGCAGTGCTAGAGATATAGGGCCTAGCGCCAAAAACATTCAGTACTTC.

Regarding this clonotype: This clone may be a read error of a much larger clone one base away. The CDR3 loop is CASRPTSGGAWNEQYF. The CDR3 nucleotides are TGTGCCAGCAGACCCACTTCAGGGGGCGCTTGGAATGAGCAGTACTTC. The chain couples TRBV6-6 to TRBJ2-5; 8 bases map to TRBD1. V was clipped by 6 bases and J by 11 bases; unmatched bases: 20. CDR1 and CDR2 (germline): MNHNY, SVGAGI (reference sequence). The CDR3 covers 16 residues.

For this clonotype: This is likely a read error, given that the CDR3 carries no conserved phenylalanine or tryptophan at its end. The CDR3 nucleotides read TGCAGTGCTAGAGACCCCGTAGTAGCGGGGAGGAATGAGCAGTACGTC. Encoded protein: CSARDPVVAGRNEQYV. The chain employs TRBV20-1 and TRBJ2-5; 8 bases are a match to TRBD2. Germline V lookup: CDR1 DFQATT, CDR2 SNEGSKA (reference sequence). The V gene end was trimmed by 0 bases and the J gene end by 11 bases; junction bases not matched to a gene: 17. The CDR3 consists of 16 residues.

The CDR3 protein is CASSPATGPNSPLHF. Written as DNA, the CDR3 is TGTGCCAGCAGTCCCGCGACCGGGCCGAATTCACCCCTCCACTTT. The chain is built from TRBV12-3 or TRBV12-4 and TRBJ1-6, with D unresolved. This CDR3 is 15 amino acids long. V was pared by 5 bases and J by 7 bases, with 15 bases between.

This clonotype turned up a few times. The chain recombines TRBV20-1 with TRBJ2-7, with TRBD1 as a possible D gene (6 bases). Germline CDR1 is DFQATT and CDR2 is SNEGSKA (reference sequence). Trimming shortened V by 4 bases and J by 4 bases, and 11 bases separated the two germline ends. CDR3 length: 12 amino acids. The DNA for the CDR3 is TGCAGTGCTACTCCACAGGGTTACGAGCAGTACTTC. Its protein product is CSATPQGYEQYF.

Points on this clonotype: The junction departs from the called germline gene at one end, perhaps through a read error. This sequence joins TRBV20-1 and TRBJ1-5, with D possibly matching TRBD1 (6 bases). CDR3 length: 15 residues. CDR1 and CDR2 (germline): DFQATT, SNEGSKA (reference sequence). The DNA of the CDR3 is TGCAGTACTAGAGATAGAAGGGGGGATATTCAGCCCCAGCATTTT. Amino acids: CSTRDRRGDIQPQHF.

Turning to this clonotype: The junction differs from germline at one of its ends, possibly a read error. The rearrangement joins TRBV30 to TRBJ2-5; D is perhaps TRBD2 (5 bases). The CDR3 has 12 amino acids. Germline-derived CDR1 and CDR2 are GTSNPN and SVGIG (reference sequence). CDR3 residues: CAGSVYGETQYF. DNA for the CDR3: TGTGCCGGGAGCGTCTATGGGGAGACCCAGTACTTC.

V usage is TRBV14 and J usage is TRBJ2-2; no definite D call. Germline V CDR1 and CDR2: SGHDN, FVKESK. The CDR3 has 13 residues. The germline V and J ends were trimmed by 1 base and 7 bases, with 7 bases remaining between them. CDR3: CASSQVRNGELFF. The CDR3 bases are TGTGCCAGCAGCCAAGTTCGCAACGGGGAGCTGTTTTTT.

There are many counts of this clonotype. The V gene is TRBV5-1, the J gene TRBJ2-3; the match to TRBD2 covers 11 bases. CDR1 and CDR2 (germline): SGHRS, YFSETQ. V lost 1 base, J lost 4 bases, and 11 bases stayed unmatched. This CDR3 comprises 18 residues. CDR3 in DNA: TGCGCCAGCAGCTTGCAAGTGCGAACTAGCGGGGGAGCAGATACGCAGTATTTT. The encoded protein is CASSLQVRTSGGADTQYF.

The table lists this clonotype with many counts. The chain couples TRBV3-1 to TRBJ2-7; tentatively, D is TRBD2 (7 bases). Germline CDR1 LGHDT, CDR2 YNNKEL (reference sequence). This CDR3 is built from 14 residues. Trimming stripped 3 bases from V and 6 bases from J, with 15 bases between. The CDR3 DNA sequence: TGTGCCAGCAGCCAGGAAGGGGGGGCCGTCGAGCAGTACTTC. It translates to CASSQEGGAVEQYF.

This clonotype was seen ten or more times. The chain has TRBV5-1 and TRBJ2-1; D is ambiguous. Germline CDR1 SGHRS, CDR2 YFSETQ. The length of the CDR3 is 15 residues. V was pared by 0 bases and J by 2 bases, with 9 bases between. The DNA for the CDR3 is TGCGCCAGCAGCTTGGCGGTAGGCCCCTACAATGAGCAGTTCTTC. Its protein product is CASSLAVGPYNEQFF.

The V gene is TRBV18, the J gene TRBJ2-7; 9 nucleotides align to TRBD2. V gave up 3 bases and J gave up 3 bases; unmatched junction bases: 12. Germline lookup yields CDR1 KGHSH and CDR2 LQKENI. This CDR3 contains 17 residues. CDR3: CASSPRRSSGGGYEQYF. The CDR3 bases are TGTGCCAGCTCACCGCGTAGGAGTAGCGGGGGCGGCTACGAGCAGTACTTC.

Concerning this clonotype: A much larger clone lies a single base off, so this may be a read error. The gene calls are TRBV7-9 and TRBJ2-5; 7 bases are shared with TRBD1. V trimming: 5 bases; J trimming: 11 bases; junction bases outside the gene matches: 11. The CDR3 has 13 amino acids. The germline V gene encodes CDR1 SEHNR and CDR2 FQNEAQ (reference sequence). The CDR3: CASSAEQGYEQYF. The DNA for the CDR3 is TGTGCCAGCAGCGCCGAACAGGGGTATGAGCAGTACTTC.

Here the CDR3 reads CASSLPPGTGYHYEQYF. DNA of the CDR3: TGTGCCAGCAGCTTACCTCCCGGGACAGGGTACCACTACGAGCAGTACTTC. The chain carries TRBV7-2 and TRBJ2-7; TRBD1 matches 9 bases. The V and J ends lost 2 bases and 3 bases, in that order; junction bases with no gene match: 11. From germline, CDR1 is SGHTA and CDR2 FQGNSA. The CDR3 totals 17 residues.

As concerns this clonotype: A much larger clone differs by one base, so this may be a read error. This chain connects TRBV29-1 to TRBJ2-5; a possible D gene is TRBD2 (7 bases). The CDR3 loop spans 14 amino acids. V was shortened by 6 bases and J by 3 bases, with 17 bases between the two germline ends. Germline-derived CDR1 and CDR2 are SQVTM and ANQGSEA. As DNA, the CDR3 is TGCAGCGTCTTCGACGGGGGGCGGGAAGAGACCCAGTACTTC. It specifies CSVFDGGREETQYF.